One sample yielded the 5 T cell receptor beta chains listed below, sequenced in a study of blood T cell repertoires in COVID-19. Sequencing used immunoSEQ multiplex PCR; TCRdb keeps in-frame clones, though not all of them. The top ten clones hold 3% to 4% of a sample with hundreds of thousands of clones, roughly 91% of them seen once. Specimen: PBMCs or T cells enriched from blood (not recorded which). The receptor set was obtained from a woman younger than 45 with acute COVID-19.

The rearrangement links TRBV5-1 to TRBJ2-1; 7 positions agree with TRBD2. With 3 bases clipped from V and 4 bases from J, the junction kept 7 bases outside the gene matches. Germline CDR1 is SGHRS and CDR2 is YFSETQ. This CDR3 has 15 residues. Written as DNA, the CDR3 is TGCGCCAGCAGCTCCCTCTGGGGGGGTTACAATGAGCAGTTCTTC. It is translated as CASSSLWGGYNEQFF.

The CDR3 loop is CASSLISGQFYGYTF. The CDR3 region has the DNA TGTGCCAGCAGTTTAATCTCGGGACAGTTTTATGGCTACACCTTC. The chain employs TRBV27 and TRBJ1-2, with 7 bases identical to TRBD1. The ends lost 2 bases at V and 5 bases at J; junction bases unmatched: 8. The germline V gene encodes CDR1 MNHEY and CDR2 SMNVEV (reference sequence). This CDR3 contains 15 residues.

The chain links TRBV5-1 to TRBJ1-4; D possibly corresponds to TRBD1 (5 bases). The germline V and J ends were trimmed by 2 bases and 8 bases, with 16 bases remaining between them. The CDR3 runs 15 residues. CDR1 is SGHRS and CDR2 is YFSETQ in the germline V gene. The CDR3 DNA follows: TGCGCCAGCAGCTTAGATGTGACAGAAACAGAAAAACTGTTTTTT. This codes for CASSLDVTETEKLFF.

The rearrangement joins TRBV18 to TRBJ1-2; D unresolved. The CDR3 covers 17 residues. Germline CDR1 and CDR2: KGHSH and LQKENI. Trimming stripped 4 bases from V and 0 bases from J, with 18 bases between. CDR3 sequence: CASSRYTETPSNYGYTF. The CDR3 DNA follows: TGTGCCAGCTCACGGTATACGGAGACGCCATCTAACTATGGCTACACCTTC. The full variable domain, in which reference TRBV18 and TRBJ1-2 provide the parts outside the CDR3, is NAGVMQNPRHLVRRRGQEARLRCSPMKGHSHVYWYRQLPEEGLKFMVYLQKENIIDESGMPKERFSAEFPKEGPSILRIQQVVRGDSAAYFCASSRYTETPSNYGYTFGSGTRLTVV.

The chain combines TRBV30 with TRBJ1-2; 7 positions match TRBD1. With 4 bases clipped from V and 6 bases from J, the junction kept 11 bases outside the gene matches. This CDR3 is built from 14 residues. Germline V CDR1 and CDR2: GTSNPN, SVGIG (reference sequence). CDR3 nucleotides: TGTGCCTGGAACTTCCAAAGGACAGGCCATGGCTACACCTTC. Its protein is CAWNFQRTGHGYTF.